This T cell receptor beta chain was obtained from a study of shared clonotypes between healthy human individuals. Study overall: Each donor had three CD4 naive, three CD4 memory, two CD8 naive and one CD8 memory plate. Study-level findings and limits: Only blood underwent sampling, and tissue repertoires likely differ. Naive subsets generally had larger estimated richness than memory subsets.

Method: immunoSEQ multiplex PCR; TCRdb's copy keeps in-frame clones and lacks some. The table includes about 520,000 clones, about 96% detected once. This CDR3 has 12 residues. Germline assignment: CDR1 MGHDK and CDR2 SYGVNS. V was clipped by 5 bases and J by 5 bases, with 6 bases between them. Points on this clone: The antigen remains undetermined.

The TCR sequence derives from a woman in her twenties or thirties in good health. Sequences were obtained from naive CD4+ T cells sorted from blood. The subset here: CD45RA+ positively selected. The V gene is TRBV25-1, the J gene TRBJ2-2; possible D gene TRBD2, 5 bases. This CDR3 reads CASSRRTGELFF. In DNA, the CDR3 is TGTGCCAGCAGTAGGAGGACCGGGGAGCTGTTTTTT.